A selection of T cell receptor beta chains follows, all from one sample in a study of CD4 and CD8 cells across lung adenocarcinoma regions. TCRdb reanalysed the PCR reads using MiXCR and keeps one entry per CDR3 protein. The repertoire holds 15,000 to 20,000 distinct CDR3 sequences, 50% seen once, with approximately 31% in the top ten. Sequencing input: CD8+ T cells from the margin of a lung tumor. These receptors all stem from a male donor with lung adenocarcinoma. The CD4 and CD8 labels of this study may be unreliable. CDR3s include the opening cysteine and the closing phenylalanine or tryptophan. D genes are given only for firm matches. The listing skips clone size in some rows; elsewhere it reads once, few, many or a size class.

v_call: TRBV27
j_call: TRBJ2-4
d_call: TRBD1
clone_size: NA
cdr3_aa: CGRSPGGGAKKIQYF
cdr3_nt: TGTGGCAGGAGCCCAGGGGGTGGTGCCAAAAAGATTCAGTACTTC

v_call: TRBV4-1
j_call: TRBJ2-1
d_call: TRBD2
clone_size: few
cdr3_aa: CASSRNSQRGNEQFF
cdr3_nt: TGCGCCAGCAGCCGTAACTCCCAGCGGGGCAATGAGCAGTTCTTC

v_call: TRBV27
j_call: TRBJ2-3
d_call: TRBD2
clone_size: NA
cdr3_aa: CASSLGSGTTDTQYF
cdr3_nt: TGTGCCAGCAGTTTGGGGAGCGGGACCACAGATACTCAGTATTTC

v_call: TRBV20-1
j_call: TRBJ2-1
d_call: NA
clone_size: NA
cdr3_aa: CSARAGNYNEQFF
cdr3_nt: TGCAGTGCTAGAGCGGGAAACTACAATGAGCAGTTCTTC

v_call: TRBV28
j_call: TRBJ2-5
d_call: NA
clone_size: NA
cdr3_aa: CASSFGEETQYF
cdr3_nt: TGTGCCAGCAGTTTCGGGGAAGAGACCCAGTACTTC

v_call: TRBV6-1
j_call: TRBJ2-3
d_call: NA
clone_size: NA
cdr3_aa: CASSTGVRATDTQYF
cdr3_nt: TGTGCCAGCTCCACGGGGGTACGAGCCACAGATACGCAGTATTTT

v_call: TRBV27
j_call: TRBJ2-7
d_call: TRBD1
clone_size: NA
cdr3_aa: CASSPGQGLYEQYF
cdr3_nt: TGTGCCAGCAGTCCCGGACAGGGACTCTACGAGCAGTACTTC

v_call: TRBV12-3/TRBV12-4
j_call: TRBJ2-5
d_call: NA
clone_size: few
cdr3_aa: CASSLVAETQYF
cdr3_nt: TGTGCCAGCAGTTTAGTCGCCGAGACCCAGTACTTC

v_call: TRBV6-5
j_call: TRBJ2-1
d_call: TRBD1
clone_size: NA
cdr3_aa: CASSYLPTGTNEQFF
cdr3_nt: TGTGCCAGTAGTTACCTACCGACAGGGACCAATGAGCAGTTCTTC

v_call: TRBV10-3
j_call: TRBJ2-7
d_call: NA
clone_size: once
cdr3_aa: CANSRRTGLRGKDTQYF
cdr3_nt: TGTGCCAACAGTCGACGGACGGGGCTGAGAGGCAAAGATACGCAGTACTTC

v_call: TRBV7-2
j_call: TRBJ2-3
d_call: NA
clone_size: few
cdr3_aa: CASSYSGIDTQYF
cdr3_nt: TGTGCCAGCAGCTACTCAGGAATCGATACGCAGTATTTT

v_call: TRBV6-1
j_call: TRBJ2-5
d_call: TRBD2
clone_size: many
cdr3_aa: CASRNELAGGPQQYF
cdr3_nt: TGTGCCAGCAGGAACGAGCTAGCGGGAGGCCCCCAGCAGTACTTC

v_call: TRBV15
j_call: TRBJ2-3
d_call: NA
clone_size: NA
cdr3_aa: CATSRGQPTDTQYF
cdr3_nt: TGTGCCACCAGCAGAGGACAGCCCACAGATACGCAGTATTTT

v_call: TRBV9
j_call: TRBJ2-1
d_call: NA
clone_size: NA
cdr3_aa: CASSINSGTSYNEQFF
cdr3_nt: TGTGCCAGCAGCATAAATAGCGGAACCTCCTACAATGAGCAGTTCTTC

v_call: TRBV18
j_call: TRBJ2-1
d_call: TRBD2
clone_size: NA
cdr3_aa: CASSPRVGRAYNEQFF
cdr3_nt: TGTGCCAGCTCACCACGGGTCGGGAGGGCCTACAATGAGCAGTTCTTC

v_call: TRBV4-1
j_call: TRBJ2-7
d_call: NA
clone_size: NA
cdr3_aa: CARSQEGGGPETQYF
cdr3_nt: TGCGCCAGGAGCCAAGAGGGCGGGGGCCCAGAGACGCAGTACTTC

v_call: TRBV15
j_call: TRBJ2-3
d_call: TRBD2
clone_size: NA
cdr3_aa: CATSPRTRGTETQYF
cdr3_nt: TGTGCCACCAGCCCCCGGACTAGAGGCACAGAGACCCAGTATTTT

v_call: TRBV6-1
j_call: TRBJ2-1
d_call: TRBD2
clone_size: medium-sized
cdr3_aa: CASKVTSGSEKQFF
cdr3_nt: TGTGCCAGCAAGGTGACTAGCGGGAGCGAAAAGCAGTTCTTC

v_call: TRBV6-1
j_call: TRBJ2-3
d_call: TRBD2
clone_size: once
cdr3_aa: CASSKGGLATDMQYF
cdr3_nt: TGTGCCAGCTCCAAGGGGGGACTAGCGACAGATATGCAGTATTTT

v_call: TRBV6-1
j_call: TRBJ2-4
d_call: TRBD1
clone_size: medium-sized
cdr3_aa: CASSPRGWGKNIQYF
cdr3_nt: TGTGCCAGCAGCCCCAGGGGGTGGGGCAAAAACATTCAGTACTTC

v_call: TRBV7-2
j_call: TRBJ2-7
d_call: TRBD1
clone_size: few
cdr3_aa: CASSFTTGGYVPYEQYF
cdr3_nt: TGTGCCAGCAGCTTTACGACAGGGGGTTACGTCCCCTACGAGCAGTACTTC

v_call: TRBV27
j_call: TRBJ2-5
d_call: NA
clone_size: NA
cdr3_aa: CSAGPGGRDQNTQYF
cdr3_nt: TGTTCCGCGGGGCCCGGGGGCCGTGACCAAAACACCCAGTACTTC

v_call: TRBV6-5
j_call: TRBJ2-1
d_call: TRBD1
clone_size: NA
cdr3_aa: CASSSGQGGTYNEQFF
cdr3_nt: TGTGCCAGCAGTTCCGGACAGGGTGGGACCTACAATGAGCAGTTCTTC

v_call: TRBV12-3/TRBV12-4
j_call: TRBJ2-5
d_call: TRBD2
clone_size: many
cdr3_aa: CASRPGTSGMSTQYF
cdr3_nt: TGTGCCAGCAGACCCGGGACTAGCGGGATGTCGACCCAGTACTTC

v_call: TRBV6-5
j_call: TRBJ2-6
d_call: NA
clone_size: NA
cdr3_aa: CASSSGPGGFSGANVLTF
cdr3_nt: TGTGCCAGCAGTTCCGGACCAGGGGGGTTCTCTGGGGCCAACGTCCTGACTTTC

v_call: TRBV11-1
j_call: TRBJ2-7
d_call: NA
clone_size: medium-sized
cdr3_aa: CASSDPYWPYEQYF
cdr3_nt: TGTGCCAGCAGCGACCCGTACTGGCCGTACGAGCAGTACTTC

v_call: TRBV6-1
j_call: TRBJ1-1
d_call: NA
clone_size: many
cdr3_aa: CASTDAGVGNTEAFF
cdr3_nt: TGTGCCAGCACCGACGCAGGGGTAGGGAACACTGAAGCTTTCTTT

v_call: TRBV6-1
j_call: TRBJ2-1
d_call: NA
clone_size: NA
cdr3_aa: CASHTVQNEQFF
cdr3_nt: TGTGCCAGCCATACGGTCCAAAATGAGCAGTTCTTC

v_call: TRBV6-1
j_call: TRBJ2-3
d_call: TRBD1
clone_size: NA
cdr3_aa: CARSGQAVGTGKQYF
cdr3_nt: TGTGCCAGGAGCGGACAGGCTGTTGGCACAGGTAAGCAGTATTTT

v_call: TRBV6-5
j_call: TRBJ2-3
d_call: NA
clone_size: NA
cdr3_aa: CASSYSMQGNTDTQYF
cdr3_nt: TGTGCCAGCAGTTACTCGATGCAGGGGAACACAGATACGCAGTATTTT

v_call: TRBV6-1
j_call: TRBJ2-5
d_call: NA
clone_size: NA
cdr3_aa: CASGSEGGDEETQYF
cdr3_nt: TGTGCCAGCGGGTCCGAGGGCGGGGACGAAGAGACTCAGTACTTC

v_call: TRBV6-1
j_call: TRBJ2-1
d_call: NA
clone_size: NA
cdr3_aa: CASSEWSGRSNEQFF
cdr3_nt: TGTGCCAGCAGTGAATGGAGCGGGCGCAGCAATGAGCAGTTCTTC

v_call: TRBV6-1
j_call: TRBJ2-7
d_call: NA
clone_size: medium-sized
cdr3_aa: CASKRGSYEQYF
cdr3_nt: TGTGCCAGCAAGAGGGGCTCCTACGAGCAGTACTTC

v_call: TRBV12-3/TRBV12-4
j_call: TRBJ1-1
d_call: NA
clone_size: many
cdr3_aa: CASSLVSEAFF
cdr3_nt: TGTGCCAGCAGTTTAGTTAGTGAAGCTTTCTTT

v_call: TRBV4-1
j_call: TRBJ2-3
d_call: TRBD2
clone_size: many
cdr3_aa: CASSQQDNLAGRRNTQYF
cdr3_nt: TGCGCCAGCAGCCAACAGGACAATCTAGCGGGAAGACGCAATACGCAGTATTTT

v_call: TRBV10-2
j_call: TRBJ2-4
d_call: NA
clone_size: once
cdr3_aa: CASWGLGATNTQYF
cdr3_nt: TGCGCCAGCTGGGGGCTGGGGGCCACAAACACTCAGTACTTC